The TCR beta chain under discussion was sequenced for a study of Ad26.COV2.S vaccination and SARS-CoV-2 variants. Background on the study: COV1001, an Ad26.COV2.S trial, supplied this vaccine-arm donor.

Of note for this clone: The antigen is not known.

Study-level findings and limits: Vaccine recipients posted higher spike-specific TCR breadth than their placebo counterparts.

Treatment: roughly 20 received Ad26.COV2.S at low or high dose, single or two shots; five or six received placebo; per-sample allocation not given. Day 63 after the first injection of vaccine or placebo was the sampling time. What was given as vaccine was an Ad26 vector encoding Wuhan-strain SARS-CoV-2 spike. The data were produced by immunoSEQ multiplex PCR, yet TCRdb's version contains in-frame clones alone and is incomplete. The profile shows 380,000 or so clones, around nine tenths of them singletons. This specimen was peripheral blood, taken in a trial of Ad26.COV2.S vaccine versus placebo. The receptor comes from a person aged 18-65 years who received the Ad26.COV2.S COVID-19 vaccine or a placebo.

The CDR3 sequence: CSASSGSGTDTQYF. CDR3 DNA sequence: TGCAGTGCTAGTAGCGGGAGTGGCACAGATACGCAGTATTTT. This chain links TRBV20-1 with TRBJ2-3; 9 nucleotides agree with TRBD2. J lost 1 base, V lost 3 bases, and 2 bases had no gene match. Germline lookup yields CDR1 DFQATT and CDR2 SNEGSKA (reference sequence). This CDR3 spans 14 amino acids.